The 6 T cell receptor beta chains given below trace back to one sample, sequenced in a study of shared clonotypes between healthy human individuals. Selected positively for CCR7 and CD45RO-negative, naive CD8 cells excluded terminally differentiated effector memory CD45RA+ cells. Generated by immunoSEQ multiplex PCR, the TCRdb table keeps only in-frame clones and is missing some. The sample holds about 550,000 clones, around 95% seen once. The sequencing input was naive CD8+ T cells sorted from blood. The receptors derive from a young woman in good health.

The genes are TRBV13 and TRBJ1-2; TRBD1 matches 8 bases. The length of the CDR3 is 16 residues. With V trimmed by 0 bases and J by 2 bases, 5 bases remained unmatched. Germline loops: CDR1 PRHDT, CDR2 FYEKMQ (reference sequence). The DNA of the CDR3 is TGTGCCAGCAGCTTAGGGCAGGGGGCGCCGAACTATGGCTACACCTTC. Amino acid sequence: CASSLGQGAPNYGYTF. Full variable domain (remainder filled in from reference TRBV13 and TRBJ1-2): AAGVIQSPRHLIKEKRETATLKCYPIPRHDTVYWYQQGPGQDPQFLISFYEKMQSDKGSIPDRFSAQQFSDYHSELNMSSLELGDSALYFCASSLGQGAPNYGYTFGSGTRLTVV.

The rearrangement uses TRBV6-6 and TRBJ1-1; D ambiguous. The CDR3 consists of 12 residues. CDR1 is MNHNY and CDR2 is SVGAGI in the germline V gene (reference sequence). V was clipped by 3 bases and J by 6 bases, with 8 bases between them. The CDR3 here is CASSYSPAEAFF. The DNA of the CDR3 is TGTGCCAGCAGTTATTCACCCGCTGAAGCTTTCTTT.

The chain couples TRBV5-1 to TRBJ1-1; no definite D call. Germline assignment: CDR1 SGHRS and CDR2 YFSETQ. V was cut by 0 bases and J by 6 bases, with 12 bases left in between. The CDR3 sequence is 14 residues long. The CDR3 DNA reads TGCGCCAGCAGCTTGGACGAGGCTTACCCTGAAGCTTTCTTT. It codes for CASSLDEAYPEAFF.

This chain connects TRBV29-1 to TRBJ1-1, with a tentative D call TRBD1 (6 bases). The ends were cut back, 7 bases at V and 5 bases at J, with 14 bases in the middle. This CDR3 region has 12 residues. Germline values: CDR1 SQVTM, CDR2 ANQGSEA. The CDR3 bases are TGCAGCGGGAGGGAGGGGGAGACTGAAGCTTTCTTT. Protein product: CSGREGETEAFF. Looking up the rest from reference TRBV29-1 and TRBJ1-1 gives the full variable domain: SAVISQKPSRDICQRGTSLTIQCQVDSQVTMMFWYRQQPGQSLTLIATANQGSEATYESGFVIDKFPISRPNLTFSTLTVSNMSPEDSSIYLCSGREGETEAFFGQGTRLTVV.

The chain employs TRBV2 and TRBJ1-1; TRBD1 might be the D (5 bases). The V gene lost 7 bases and the J gene lost 0 bases, with 9 bases spanning the gap. The CDR3 sequence is 13 residues long. Per germline, CDR1 SNHLY and CDR2 FYNNEI. The CDR3 loop reads CASKQDLNTEAFF. DNA of the CDR3: TGTGCCAGCAAACAGGACCTGAACACTGAAGCTTTCTTT.

The V and J genes are TRBV4-1 and TRBJ1-4; D remains ambiguous. Trimming took 2 bases from V and 8 from J, leaving 6 bases between them. This CDR3 region has 12 residues. Germline loops: CDR1 MGHRA, CDR2 YSYEKL. The chain's CDR3 is CASSQRKEKLFF. CDR3 coding DNA: TGCGCCAGCAGCCAACGCAAAGAAAAACTGTTTTTT.